The clone carrying this T cell receptor (beta chain) was detected once. This record belongs to a study of cytomegalovirus exposure and HLA in healthy donors. PCR primers comprised 60 Vbeta and 13 Jbeta primers. Data came from immunoSEQ multiplex PCR; TCRdb stores just in-frame clones and leaves some out. Here the sample spans roughly 130,000 clones, more than 65% being singletons. The CDR3 runs 10 residues. The V gene's germline CDR1 is SQVTM and CDR2 ANQGSEA. The V end was cut by 7 bases, the J end by 5 bases, with 8 bases between. The chain recombines TRBV29-1 with TRBJ1-1, with D unresolved. This clonotype was sampled from a woman in her sixties or seventies in good health and CMV-seropositive. Sequenced material: PBMCs. CDR3 in amino acids: CSASATEAFF. The DNA for the CDR3 is TGCAGCGCCTCCGCGACTGAAGCTTTCTTT.